The rows below give T cell receptor beta chains drawn from one sample of a study of shared clonotypes between healthy human individuals. Here immunoSEQ multiplex PCR was the method, and the copy in TCRdb shows in-frame clones only, minus some. Altogether 2.3 million or so clones are present, just over 90% being singletons, with the ten largest covering 0.35% to 0.45%. What was sequenced was naive CD4+ T cells from PBMCs. These receptors were taken from a man aged 18 to 29 in good health. Some clones in this sample may be carry-over from other donors' samples. CDR3s include the opening cysteine and the closing phenylalanine or tryptophan. The D gene is left open where the match is weak. Where a row states a size, it is once, few, many or the class of an expanded clone; other rows omit it.

TRBV5-4	-	12	-	TRBJ2-1	CASSQQGRKQFF	TGTGCCAGCAGCCAGCAGGGTCGGAAGCAGTTCTTC
TRBV5-4	-	13	-	TRBJ2-1	CASSLYSYNEQFF	TGTGCCAGCAGCTTGTACAGTTACAATGAGCAGTTCTTC
TRBV5-4	-	16	-	TRBJ2-3	CASSLNRAGMKDTQYF	TGTGCCAGCAGCCTGAACAGGGCGGGGATGAAAGATACGCAGTATTTT
TRBV7-9	-	12	-	TRBJ2-7	CASSRNSYEQYF	TGTGCCAGCAGCCGAAACTCCTACGAGCAGTACTTC
TRBV9	-	17	TRBD2	TRBJ2-1	CASSRLAGLSSYNEQFF	TGTGCCAGCAGCCGACTAGCGGGCTTGAGCTCCTACAATGAGCAGTTCTTC
TRBV28	-	17	-	TRBJ2-1	CASSANRGLPVYNEQFF	TGTGCCAGCAGCGCCAACCGGGGACTGCCCGTGTACAATGAGCAGTTCTTC
TRBV7-9	-	13	TRBD1	TRBJ1-1	CASSLAGTGEAFF	TGTGCCAGCAGCTTAGCTGGGACAGGTGAAGCTTTCTTT
TRBV19	-	14	-	TRBJ2-1	CASSIGLVTNEQFF	TGTGCCAGTAGTATAGGACTAGTAACCAATGAGCAGTTCTTC
TRBV2	-	14	TRBD2	TRBJ2-7	CASSPQLAGDGQYF	TGTGCCAGCAGTCCCCAACTAGCGGGAGATGGGCAGTACTTC
TRBV28	-	15	TRBD1	TRBJ1-1	CASSLLGQLPSGAFF	TGTGCCAGCAGTTTACTGGGACAGTTACCTTCTGGTGCTTTCTTT
TRBV5-6	-	13	-	TRBJ1-1	CASSRRGDTEAFF	TGTGCCAGCAGCCGGAGGGGGGACACTGAAGCTTTCTTT
TRBV6-1	-	12	TRBD1	TRBJ2-1	CASRDRVYEQFF	TGTGCCAGCAGGGACAGGGTATATGAGCAGTTCTTC
TRBV2	-	13	-	TRBJ2-5	CASARGIKETQYF	TGTGCCAGCGCCCGGGGGATAAAAGAGACCCAGTACTTC
TRBV10-3	-	15	TRBD2	TRBJ2-7	CAIREGQTLSYEQYF	TGTGCCATTCGGGAGGGGCAGACTTTATCCTACGAGCAGTACTTC
TRBV5-1	-	11	-	TRBJ2-1	CASSLTNEQFF	TGCGCCAGCAGCTTAACTAATGAGCAGTTCTTC
TRBV7-2	-	15	TRBD2	TRBJ2-1	CASSLHSGGYNEQFF	TGTGCCAGCAGCCTCCATAGCGGGGGTTACAATGAGCAGTTCTTC
TRBV14	-	15	-	TRBJ1-5	CASSQGRGSNQPQHF	TGTGCCAGCAGCCAAGGCAGAGGAAGCAATCAGCCCCAGCATTTT
TRBV5-4	few	15	-	TRBJ1-2	CASSSRTVRNYGYTF	TGTGCCAGCAGCTCGAGGACAGTCCGTAACTATGGCTACACCTTC
TRBV9	-	15	TRBD1	TRBJ2-7	CASSVVGQGFDEQYF	TGTGCCAGCAGCGTAGTCGGACAGGGATTCGACGAGCAGTACTTC
TRBV27	-	16	-	TRBJ1-5	CASRKTDYYSNQPQHF	TGTGCCAGCAGAAAGACAGACTACTATAGCAATCAGCCCCAGCATTTT
TRBV7-3	-	15	TRBD2	TRBJ2-1	CASSSGPDSYNEQFF	TGTGCCAGCAGTAGCGGGCCCGACTCCTACAATGAGCAGTTCTTC
TRBV15	-	15	-	TRBJ2-7	CATSTAPPNRYEQYF	TGTGCCACCAGCACGGCCCCGCCGAACCGATACGAGCAGTACTTC
TRBV6-1	once	13	TRBD1	TRBJ1-4	CASRRQGGEKLFF	TGTGCCAGCAGGCGACAGGGAGGGGAAAAACTGTTTTTT
TRBV6-6	-	15	TRBD1	TRBJ1-1	CASSSQSLGTAEAFF	TGTGCCAGCAGTTCCCAATCCCTCGGGACAGCTGAAGCTTTCTTT
TRBV7-8	-	17	TRBD2	TRBJ2-7	CASSFRLAGGPGNEQYF	TGTGCCAGCAGCTTCAGACTAGCGGGAGGCCCAGGGAATGAGCAGTACTTC
TRBV4-3	-	14	-	TRBJ2-5	CASSQAVAQETQYF	TGCGCCAGCAGCCAAGCGGTCGCTCAAGAGACCCAGTACTTC
TRBV2	-	13	-	TRBJ1-1	CASNRQTNTEAFF	TGTGCCAGCAACCGACAGACAAACACTGAAGCTTTCTTT
TRBV7-2	-	13	TRBD1	TRBJ1-1	CASSTYRGPEAFF	TGTGCCAGCAGCACCTACAGGGGTCCTGAAGCTTTCTTT
TRBV2	-	14	-	TRBJ1-3	CASSEGGAGNTIYF	TGTGCCAGCAGTGAAGGGGGAGCTGGAAACACCATATATTTT
TRBV28	-	15	-	TRBJ2-1	CASSLTMSSYNEQFF	TGTGCCAGCAGTTTAACGATGAGCTCCTACAATGAGCAGTTCTTC
TRBV6-6	-	16	-	TRBJ2-5	CASSYPRGSVKETQYF	TGTGCCAGCAGTTATCCACGGGGTTCAGTAAAAGAGACCCAGTACTTC
TRBV18	-	13	-	TRBJ2-2	CASSPGIGGELFF	TGTGCCAGCTCACCTGGGATCGGCGGGGAGCTGTTTTTT
TRBV7-8	-	15	TRBD2	TRBJ2-5	CASSRLAGHQETQYF	TGTGCCAGCAGCCGACTAGCGGGACACCAAGAGACCCAGTACTTC
TRBV2	-	14	TRBD1	TRBJ2-2	CASKRTGVTGELFF	TGTGCCAGCAAAAGGACAGGGGTCACCGGGGAGCTGTTTTTT
TRBV5-6	-	15	TRBD1	TRBJ1-2	CASSSMITGGYGYTF	TGTGCCAGCAGCTCGATGATCACAGGGGGCTATGGCTACACCTTC
TRBV5-4	-	15	TRBD2	TRBJ2-1	CASSLFPGGYNEQFF	TGTGCCAGCAGCTTGTTTCCGGGGGGCTACAATGAGCAGTTCTTC
TRBV10-3	-	15	TRBD1	TRBJ1-5	CAISETGQGFQPQHF	TGTGCCATCAGTGAAACGGGACAGGGTTTCCAGCCCCAGCATTTT
TRBV2	-	15	-	TRBJ2-5	CASSKGGLAEETQYF	TGTGCCAGCAGCAAAGGGGGACTTGCTGAAGAGACCCAGTACTTC
TRBV7-9	-	12	-	TRBJ1-2	CASSLTDYGYTF	TGTGCCAGCAGCTTAACGGACTATGGCTACACCTTC
TRBV6-1	-	14	-	TRBJ2-7	CASSGPLQVREQYF	TGTGCCAGCAGTGGGCCGCTACAGGTCCGCGAGCAGTACTTC
TRBV11-2	-	15	-	TRBJ2-1	CASSSLGLTRGEQFF	TGTGCCAGCAGCTCCCTGGGCTTAACACGGGGTGAGCAGTTCTTC
TRBV7-2	-	14	-	TRBJ2-5	CASSRLPIRETQYF	TGTGCCAGCAGCAGACTACCTATCCGGGAGACCCAGTACTTC
TRBV5-6	-	16	TRBD2	TRBJ2-5	CASSAAGLAPQETQYF	TGTGCCAGCAGCGCCGCCGGACTAGCGCCTCAAGAGACCCAGTACTTC
TRBV4-1	-	14	-	TRBJ1-4	CASSHTLSNEKLFF	TGCGCCAGCAGCCATACCCTATCTAATGAAAAACTGTTTTTT
TRBV7-6	-	15	TRBD2	TRBJ2-7	CASSFSPREGYEQYF	TGTGCCAGCAGCTTCTCCCCGCGGGAGGGCTACGAGCAGTACTTC
TRBV30	-	15	TRBD2	TRBJ2-1	CAWTAGTSGYNEQFF	TGTGCCTGGACTGCCGGGACTAGCGGCTACAATGAGCAGTTCTTC
TRBV4-2	-	13	-	TRBJ2-4	CASSQGSPDIQYF	TGTGCCAGCAGCCAAGGTAGTCCGGACATTCAGTACTTC
TRBV20-1	few	11	-	TRBJ1-1	CSASQALRAFF	TGCAGTGCTAGTCAGGCCCTGAGGGCTTTCTTT
TRBV5-1	-	12	-	TRBJ2-5	CASGGHQETQYF	TGCGCCAGCGGGGGACACCAAGAGACCCAGTACTTC
TRBV5-1	once	14	-	TRBJ2-7	CASSIGIAFYEQYF	TGCGCCAGCAGTATCGGGATAGCTTTCTACGAGCAGTACTTC
TRBV5-6	-	14	-	TRBJ2-7	CASKRRGLTYEQYF	TGTGCCAGCAAGCGGCGGGGACTCACCTACGAGCAGTACTTC
TRBV28	once	15	TRBD1	TRBJ2-7	CASSLGGQGNNEQYF	TGTGCCAGCAGTTTAGGGGGACAGGGGAACAACGAGCAGTACTTC
TRBV5-1	-	15	TRBD2	TRBJ2-1	CASSPGTSGGDEQFF	TGCGCCAGCAGCCCCGGGACTAGCGGAGGGGATGAGCAGTTCTTC
TRBV19	-	12	-	TRBJ2-5	CATAEGRETQYF	TGTGCCACAGCGGAGGGCAGGGAGACCCAGTACTTC
TRBV9	-	14	TRBD2	TRBJ2-5	CASSVGSGTETQYF	TGTGCCAGCAGCGTAGGAAGCGGGACCGAGACCCAGTACTTC
TRBV28	-	13	-	TRBJ1-1	CASTGPTNTEAFF	TGTGCCAGCACTGGCCCCACGAACACTGAAGCTTTCTTT
TRBV12-5	-	19	TRBD2	TRBJ2-3	CASGLGTSGLRGFTDTQYF	TGTGCTAGTGGTTTAGGGACTAGCGGGTTGAGGGGGTTCACAGATACGCAGTATTTT
TRBV29-1	once	16	TRBD2	TRBJ2-6	CSVALTSGSGANVLTF	TGCAGCGTTGCCTTGACTAGCGGGTCTGGGGCCAACGTCCTGACTTTC
TRBV11-3	-	16	TRBD1	TRBJ2-2	CASSSRDSANTGELFF	TGTGCCAGCAGCAGCCGGGACAGTGCGAACACCGGGGAGCTGTTTTTT
TRBV6-1	-	19	-	TRBJ2-1	CASSGPGGGSVSSYNEQFF	TGTGCCAGCAGTGGTCCGGGGGGCGGGTCCGTGAGCTCCTACAATGAGCAGTTCTTC